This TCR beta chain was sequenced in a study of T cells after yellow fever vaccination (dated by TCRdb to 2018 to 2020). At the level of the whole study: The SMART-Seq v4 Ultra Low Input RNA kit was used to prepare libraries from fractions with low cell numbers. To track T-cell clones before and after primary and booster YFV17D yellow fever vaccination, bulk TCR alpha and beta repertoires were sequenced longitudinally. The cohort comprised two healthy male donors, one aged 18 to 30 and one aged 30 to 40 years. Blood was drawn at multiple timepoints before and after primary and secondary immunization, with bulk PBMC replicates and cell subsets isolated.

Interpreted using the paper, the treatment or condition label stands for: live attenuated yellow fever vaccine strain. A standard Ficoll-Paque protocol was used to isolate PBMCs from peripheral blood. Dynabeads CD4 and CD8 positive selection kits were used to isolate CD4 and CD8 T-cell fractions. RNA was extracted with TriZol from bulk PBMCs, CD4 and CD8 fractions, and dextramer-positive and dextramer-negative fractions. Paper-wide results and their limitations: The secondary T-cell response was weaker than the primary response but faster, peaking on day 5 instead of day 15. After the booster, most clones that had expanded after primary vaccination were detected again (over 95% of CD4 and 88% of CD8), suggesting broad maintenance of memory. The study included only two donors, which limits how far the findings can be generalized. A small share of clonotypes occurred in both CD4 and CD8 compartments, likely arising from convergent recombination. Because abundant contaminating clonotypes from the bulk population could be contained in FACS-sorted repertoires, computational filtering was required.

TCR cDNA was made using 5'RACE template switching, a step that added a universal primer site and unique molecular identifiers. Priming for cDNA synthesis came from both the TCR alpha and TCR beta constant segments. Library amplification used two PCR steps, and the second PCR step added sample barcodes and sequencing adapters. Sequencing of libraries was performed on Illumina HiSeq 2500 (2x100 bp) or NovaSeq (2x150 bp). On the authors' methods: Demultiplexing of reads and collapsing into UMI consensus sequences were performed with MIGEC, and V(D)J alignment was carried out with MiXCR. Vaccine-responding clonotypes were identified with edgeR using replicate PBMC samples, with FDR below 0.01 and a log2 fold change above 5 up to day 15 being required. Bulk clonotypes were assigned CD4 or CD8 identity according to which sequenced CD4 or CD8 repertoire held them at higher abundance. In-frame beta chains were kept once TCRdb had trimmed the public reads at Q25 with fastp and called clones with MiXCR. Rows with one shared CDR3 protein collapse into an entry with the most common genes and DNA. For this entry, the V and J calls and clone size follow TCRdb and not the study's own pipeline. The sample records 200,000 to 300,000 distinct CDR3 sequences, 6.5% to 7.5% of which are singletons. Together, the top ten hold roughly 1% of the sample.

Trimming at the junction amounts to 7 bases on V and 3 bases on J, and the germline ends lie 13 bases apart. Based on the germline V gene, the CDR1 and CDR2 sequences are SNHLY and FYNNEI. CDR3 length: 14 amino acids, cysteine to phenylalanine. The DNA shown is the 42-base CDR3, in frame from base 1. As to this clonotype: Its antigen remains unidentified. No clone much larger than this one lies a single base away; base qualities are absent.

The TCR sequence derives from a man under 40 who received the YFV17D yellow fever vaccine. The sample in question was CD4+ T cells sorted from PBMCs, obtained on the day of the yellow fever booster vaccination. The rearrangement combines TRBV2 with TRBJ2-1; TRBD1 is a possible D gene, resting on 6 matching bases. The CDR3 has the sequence CASNDRYYYNEQFF. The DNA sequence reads TGTGCCAGCAACGACAGGTATTACTACAATGAGCAGTTCTTC.